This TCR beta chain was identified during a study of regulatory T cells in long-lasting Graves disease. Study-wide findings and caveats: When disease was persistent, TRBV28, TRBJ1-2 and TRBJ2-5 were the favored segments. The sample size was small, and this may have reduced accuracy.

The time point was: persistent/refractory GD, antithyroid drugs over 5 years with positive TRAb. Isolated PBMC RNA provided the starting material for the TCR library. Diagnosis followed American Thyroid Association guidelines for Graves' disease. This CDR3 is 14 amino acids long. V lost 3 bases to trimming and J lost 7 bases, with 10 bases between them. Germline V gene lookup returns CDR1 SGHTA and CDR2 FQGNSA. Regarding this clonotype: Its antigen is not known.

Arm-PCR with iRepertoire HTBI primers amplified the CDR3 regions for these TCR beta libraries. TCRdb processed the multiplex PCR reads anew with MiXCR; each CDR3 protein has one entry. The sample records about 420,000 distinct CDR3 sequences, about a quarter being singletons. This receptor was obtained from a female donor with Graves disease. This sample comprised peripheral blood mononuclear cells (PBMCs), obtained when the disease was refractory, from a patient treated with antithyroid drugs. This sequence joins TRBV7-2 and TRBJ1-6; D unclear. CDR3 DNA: TGTGCCAGCAGCTTTGTCAGCATAAATTCACCCCTCCACTTT. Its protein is CASSFVSINSPLHF.